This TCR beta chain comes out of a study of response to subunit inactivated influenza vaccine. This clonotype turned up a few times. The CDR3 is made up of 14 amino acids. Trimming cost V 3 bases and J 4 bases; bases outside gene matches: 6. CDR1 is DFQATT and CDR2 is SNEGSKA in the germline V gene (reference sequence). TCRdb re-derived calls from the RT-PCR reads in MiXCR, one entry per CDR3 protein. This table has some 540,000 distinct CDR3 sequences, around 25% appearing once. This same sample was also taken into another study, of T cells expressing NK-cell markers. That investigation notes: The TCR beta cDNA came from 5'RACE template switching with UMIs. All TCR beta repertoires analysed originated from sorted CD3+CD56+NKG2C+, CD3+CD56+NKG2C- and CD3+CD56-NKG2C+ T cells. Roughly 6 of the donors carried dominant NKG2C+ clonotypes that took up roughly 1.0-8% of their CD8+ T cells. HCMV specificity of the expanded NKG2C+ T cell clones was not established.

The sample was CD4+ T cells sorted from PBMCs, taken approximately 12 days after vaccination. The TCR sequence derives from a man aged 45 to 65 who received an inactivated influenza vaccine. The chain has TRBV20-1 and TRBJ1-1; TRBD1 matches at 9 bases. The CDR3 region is CSARDTGGVTEAFF. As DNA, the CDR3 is TGCAGTGCTAGGGACACAGGGGGCGTCACTGAAGCTTTCTTT.